This is a list of T cell receptor beta chains from one sample in a study of blood T cell repertoires in COVID-19. TCRdb's copy holds only in-frame clones and misses some; the assay was immunoSEQ multiplex PCR. The sample yields about 190,000 clones, approximately 81% seen once. What was sequenced was peripheral blood. Every receptor here comes from a human donor in a cohort sampled during active COVID-19. The CDR3 runs from the conserved cysteine through the conserved F or W. The D gene is left open where the match is weak. Size tells how often a clone was seen (once, few, many) or the class of an expanded clone, and some rows leave it out.

D gene,V gene,J gene,clone size,CDR3 protein,CDR3 DNA
-,TRBV29-1,TRBJ1-1,-,CSVEDLLAVNEAFF,TGCAGCGTTGAAGATCTTCTCGCAGTCAATGAAGCTTTCTTT
-,TRBV4-1,TRBJ2-2,-,CASSHTAHYTGELFF,TGCGCCAGCAGCCATACAGCACATTACACCGGGGAGCTGTTTTTT
-,TRBV10-2,TRBJ2-3,-,CASSGVGGYLSTDTQYF,TGCGCCAGCAGTGGAGTAGGGGGTTACCTAAGCACAGATACGCAGTATTTT
-,TRBV3-1/TRBV3-2,TRBJ2-5,-,CASSQLSFGETQYF,TGTGCCAGCAGCCAATTGTCCTTCGGAGAGACCCAGTACTTC
-,TRBV11-2,TRBJ2-5,-,CASSLEGGAVETQYF,TGTGCCAGCAGCTTAGAAGGGGGTGCGGTAGAGACCCAGTACTTC
-,TRBV2,TRBJ1-5,-,CASTRTESNQPQHF,TGTGCCAGCACGAGGACAGAAAGCAATCAGCCCCAGCATTTT
TRBD2,TRBV6-1,TRBJ2-7,-,CASSDQRELEQYF,TGTGCCAGCAGTGACCAGCGGGAGCTCGAGCAGTACTTC
-,TRBV12-3/TRBV12-4,TRBJ2-2,many,CASRPRQTGELFF,TGTGCCAGCAGACCGAGACAGACCGGGGAGCTGTTTTTT
-,TRBV7-3,TRBJ2-5,-,CASSPTGTRETQYF,TGTGCCAGCAGCCCCACCGGGACAAGAGAGACCCAGTACTTC
-,TRBV6-5,TRBJ1-1,-,CASSYVQGSTEAFF,TGTGCCAGCAGTTACGTTCAGGGAAGCACTGAAGCTTTCTTT
TRBD1,TRBV6-6,TRBJ1-4,-,CASRGSGTGDEKLFF,TGTGCCAGCAGAGGTTCCGGGACAGGGGATGAAAAACTGTTTTTT
-,TRBV2,TRBJ1-2,-,CASSEFREGYGYTF,TGTGCCAGCAGTGAATTTCGGGAGGGCTATGGCTACACCTTC
-,TRBV13,TRBJ1-2,-,CASSYGRGGYTF,TGTGCCAGCAGCTATGGGCGAGGGGGCTACACCTTC
-,TRBV2,TRBJ1-5,-,CASSGQGIQPQHF,TGTGCCAGCAGTGGGCAGGGCATTCAGCCCCAGCATTTT
-,TRBV28,TRBJ2-7,once,CASSPGGGPTYEQYF,TGTGCCAGCAGCCCTGGGGGGGGGCCTACGTACGAGCAGTACTTC
TRBD1,TRBV18,TRBJ2-7,-,CASSQGTGEGRYEQYF,TGTGCCAGCTCGCAGGGGACAGGAGAGGGTCGCTACGAGCAGTACTTC
-,TRBV6-5,TRBJ2-5,-,CASSTSGPQETQYF,TGTGCCAGCAGTACAAGCGGGCCCCAAGAGACCCAGTACTTC
TRBD1,TRBV7-9,TRBJ2-2,-,CASRPGTGGDTGELFF,TGTGCCAGCAGACCCGGGACAGGCGGGGACACCGGGGAGCTGTTTTTT
-,TRBV3-1/TRBV3-2,TRBJ2-1,-,CASSQGVAVGQYEQFF,TGTGCCAGCAGCCAAGGGGTAGCGGTAGGGCAGTATGAGCAGTTCTTC
-,TRBV5-1,TRBJ2-3,-,CASSLPWGGGNWQYF,TGCGCCAGCAGTCTCCCGTGGGGAGGGGGAAATTGGCAGTATTTT
TRBD2,TRBV28,TRBJ2-7,-,CASGRDLSYEQYF,TGTGCCAGCGGGAGGGATCTCTCCTACGAGCAGTACTTC
-,TRBV5-1,TRBJ1-4,-,CASSRQGITNEKLFF,TGCGCCAGCAGCCGGCAGGGGATCACTAATGAAAAACTGTTTTTT
-,TRBV19,TRBJ2-3,-,CASTGGNTQYF,TGTGCCAGTACCGGGGGTAATACGCAGTATTTT
TRBD1,TRBV3-1/TRBV3-2,TRBJ1-4,-,CASSHWGQVNSDEKLFF,TGTGCCAGCAGCCATTGGGGACAGGTAAACTCCGATGAAAAACTGTTTTTT
-,TRBV7-2,TRBJ1-6,-,CASSLDWGGSSPLHF,TGTGCCAGCAGCTTAGATTGGGGGGGGAGCTCACCCCTCCACTTT
TRBD2,TRBV5-1,TRBJ2-7,-,CASSLSTSGDTYEQYF,TGCGCCAGCAGCTTGAGTACTAGCGGGGATACCTACGAGCAGTACTTC
TRBD1,TRBV2,TRBJ2-1,-,CASSLTQTGGPYNEQFF,TGTGCCAGCAGTTTGACCCAGACAGGGGGCCCCTACAATGAGCAGTTCTTC
-,TRBV5-1,TRBJ2-1,-,CASSLLSGNEQFF,TGCGCCAGCAGCTTGCTGAGCGGGAATGAGCAGTTCTTC
-,TRBV3-1/TRBV3-2,TRBJ1-5,-,CASSPPGFSAQHF,TGTGCCAGCAGCCCGCCAGGGTTTTCAGCCCAGCATTTT
-,TRBV28,TRBJ2-5,-,CASSPAGQQETQYF,TGTGCCAGCAGTCCGGCGGGACAGCAAGAGACCCAGTACTTC
TRBD1,TRBV5-1,TRBJ2-5,-,CASSLVPTGGQETQYF,TGCGCCAGCAGCTTGGTTCCGACAGGGGGCCAAGAGACCCAGTACTTC
TRBD1,TRBV18,TRBJ2-7,-,CASSPPGQGRYEQYF,TGTGCCAGCTCACCTCCGGGACAGGGGAGATACGAGCAGTACTTC
TRBD1,TRBV5-1,TRBJ2-7,-,CASSPRGQGYEQYF,TGCGCCAGCAGTCCCAGGGGACAGGGGTACGAGCAGTACTTC
-,TRBV24-1,TRBJ1-2,once,CATSRAGFNYGYTF,TGTGCCACCAGCCGAGCCGGGTTCAACTATGGCTACACCTTC
TRBD1,TRBV19,TRBJ1-2,-,CATRDRVYGYTF,TGTGCCACTCGGGACAGAGTCTATGGCTACACCTTC
TRBD2,TRBV7-2,TRBJ2-2,once,CASSLAGLASGELFF,TGTGCCAGCAGCTTAGCGGGACTAGCGAGCGGGGAGCTGTTTTTT
TRBD2,TRBV5-1,TRBJ2-1,-,CASSPEIPLAGGAGEQFF,TGCGCCAGCAGCCCAGAGATCCCACTAGCGGGAGGGGCGGGTGAGCAGTTCTTC
-,TRBV19,TRBJ2-5,few,CASRRHQSGETQYF,TGTGCCAGTAGACGACACCAGTCTGGAGAGACCCAGTACTTC
TRBD2,TRBV7-7,TRBJ2-2,-,CASSLDAGGNRELFF,TGTGCTAGCAGCTTAGATGCCGGGGGGAACCGGGAGCTGTTTTTT
-,TRBV7-9,TRBJ1-2,-,CASSLQGNYGYTF,TGTGCCAGCAGCTTACAGGGAAACTATGGCTACACCTTC
-,TRBV9,TRBJ1-1,-,CASSSRVLNTEAFF,TGTGCCAGCAGCAGCAGGGTCCTGAACACTGAAGCTTTCTTT
TRBD1,TRBV7-8,TRBJ1-1,-,CASSRTGVVEAFF,TGTGCCAGCAGCCGGACAGGGGTGGTTGAAGCTTTCTTT
-,TRBV18,TRBJ2-3,-,CASSSTEGTSTDTQYF,TGTGCCAGCTCATCGACAGAAGGGACTAGCACAGATACGCAGTATTTT
TRBD1,TRBV5-5,TRBJ2-2,-,CASSKTTGATGELFF,TGTGCCAGCAGCAAAACCACAGGGGCGACCGGGGAGCTGTTTTTT
TRBD1,TRBV24-1,TRBJ2-3,-,CATSGTGPLTDTQYF,TGTGCCACCAGTGGGACAGGCCCCTTGACAGATACGCAGTATTTT
-,TRBV6-5,TRBJ1-1,-,CASSPSGDTEAFF,TGTGCCAGCAGTCCGAGCGGGGACACTGAAGCTTTCTTT
-,TRBV19,TRBJ1-4,once,CASSMQGWSEKLFF,TGTGCCAGTAGTATGCAGGGGTGGAGTGAAAAACTGTTTTTT
TRBD2,TRBV12-3/TRBV12-4,TRBJ2-5,-,CASRTSGQETQYF,TGTGCCAGCAGGACTAGCGGGCAAGAGACCCAGTACTTC
-,TRBV27,TRBJ1-1,once,CASSLAPMRVLNTEAFF,TGTGCCAGCAGCCTGGCCCCCATGAGGGTACTGAACACTGAAGCTTTCTTT